The 20 T cell receptor beta chains below all came from one sample that was sequenced in a study of STAT5B mutations in CD4+ large granular lymphocyte leukemia (dated by TCRdb to between 2021 and 2024). The library was produced with the immunoSEQ multiplex PCR assay. TCRdb re-hosts the immuneACCESS table, in-frame sequences only. Its copies lack some clones; in the studies checked, an unresolved V gene accounts for under half of them, and the cause for the rest is not known. Present in this sample are some 32,000 clones, just under 75% of which were seen just once. The top ten clonotypes cover about 1% of the sample. The specimen sequenced was CD4+ T cells from blood buffy coats. Receptors were obtained from a human donor in good health.

This clone has only a few counts. This chain links TRBV27 with TRBJ1-5, with D uncertain. Germline loops: CDR1 MNHEY, CDR2 SMNVEV (reference sequence). This CDR3 is 13 amino acids long. V lost 2 bases to trimming and J lost 3 bases, with 5 bases between them. CDR3 sequence (DNA): TGTGCCAGCAGTTTACGCCCCAATCAGCCCCAGCATTTT. Protein: CASSLRPNQPQHF.

This sequence joins TRBV14 and TRBJ1-5, with 10 bases identical to TRBD1. The V gene's germline CDR1 is SGHDN and CDR2 FVKESK. The V and J ends lost 1 base and 0 bases, in that order; junction bases with no gene match: 15. CDR3 length: 21 residues. The CDR3 DNA reads TGTGCCAGCAGCCAAGGCAAAAGAGACAGGGGGCACCGGTATAGCAATCAGCCCCAGCATTTT. Translation: CASSQGKRDRGHRYSNQPQHF.

The V gene is TRBV7-2, the J gene TRBJ2-7, with D possibly matching TRBD2 (6 bases). Trimming pared 6 bases from V and 0 bases from J, leaving 15 bases between. CDR1 and CDR2 from the germline V gene are SGHTA and FQGNSA. CDR3 size: 15 residues. The CDR3 region has the DNA TGTGCCAGCAGTCCCTGGGAGGCAAGCTCCTACGAGCAGTACTTC. Its protein is CASSPWEASSYEQYF.

V usage is TRBV5-1 and J usage is TRBJ1-1; maybe TRBD1 (6 bases). V dropped 0 bases and J dropped 2 bases, with 11 bases sitting between them. CDR3 length: 15 amino acids. The germline V gene has CDR1 SGHRS and CDR2 YFSETQ. The CDR3 DNA reads as TGCGCCAGCAGCTTGGATCTACAGGGAAACACTGAAGCTTTCTTT. This gives the protein CASSLDLQGNTEAFF.

This chain uses TRBV11-3 with TRBJ2-2; perhaps TRBD1 as D (5 bases). The germline V gene has CDR1 SGHNT and CDR2 YENEEA. The CDR3 runs to 16 residues. V was pared by 4 bases and J by 0 bases, with 12 bases between. The CDR3 DNA follows: TGTGCCAGCAGCTCACATAGACAGTCGAACACCGGGGAGCTGTTTTTT. Amino acid sequence: CASSSHRQSNTGELFF.

The genes are TRBV19 and TRBJ2-2; TRBD1 aligns across 10 bases. Trimming cost V 8 bases and J 6 bases; bases outside gene matches: 9. Germline-derived CDR1 and CDR2 are LNHDA and SQIVND (reference sequence). There are 15 residues in the CDR3. The CDR3 reads CASGNRDRGAGELFF. The CDR3 region has the DNA TGTGCCAGTGGTAACCGGGACAGGGGCGCCGGGGAGCTGTTTTTT.

The CDR3 DNA reads TGTGCCAGCAGGGCCCAGAGGGGGATAGCTGAGCAGTTCTTC. It yields the protein CASRAQRGIAEQFF. V is TRBV5-8 and J is TRBJ2-1; D may be TRBD1 (6 bases). With 5 bases removed from V and 9 bases from J, the gap between germline ends came to 18 bases. The CDR3 consists of 14 residues. The germline V gene has CDR1 SGHTS and CDR2 YDEGEE.

This clone was seen only once. The chain carries TRBV18 and TRBJ1-5; a weak D match, TRBD1 (5 bases). CDR3 length: 18 residues. Trimming took off 5 bases at V and 1 base at J, with 21 bases between the two ends. From germline, CDR1 is KGHSH and CDR2 LQKENI. This CDR3 reads CASSREITGLRSNQPQHF. The CDR3 nucleotides are TGTGCCAGCTCAAGGGAGATCACGGGGCTTAGAAGCAATCAGCCCCAGCATTTT.

This clone was picked up one time. The V and J genes are TRBV6-5 and TRBJ1-2; the D is unclear. CDR1 and CDR2 from the germline V gene are MNHEY and SVGAGI. Trimming removed 5 bases at V and 3 bases at J, with 13 bases between. The CDR3 extends over 14 amino acids. The CDR3 reads CASSPTRSYYGYTF. The CDR3 DNA follows: TGTGCCAGCAGTCCCACACGCAGCTACTATGGCTACACCTTC.

J is TRBJ2-3 and V is TRBV15; 11 nucleotides agree with TRBD2. CDR1 is LNHNV, CDR2 YYDKDF, per germline (reference sequence). The CDR3 has 16 amino acids. Trimming took 0 bases from V and 4 from J; bases not matched to a gene: 3. The DNA of the CDR3 is TGTGCCACCAGCAGAGAGACTAGCGGGGTCGCAGATACGCAGTATTTT. Amino acids: CATSRETSGVADTQYF.

This clone is medium-sized (0.01 to 0.1%) in the sample. This CDR3 is also generated by other DNA sequences in the sample. V and J are TRBV2 and TRBJ2-5; D call uncertain. Germline CDR1 SNHLY, CDR2 FYNNEI. The CDR3 loop spans 14 amino acids. Between the trimmed V and J ends, which lost 1 base and 4 bases, there was a span of 10 bases. This chain's CDR3 is CASSEGRNGETQYF. Here the CDR3 DNA reads TGTGCCAGCAGTGAAGGCCGAAACGGAGAGACCCAGTACTTC. Filled out from reference TRBV2 and TRBJ2-5, the complete variable domain reads EPEVTQTPSHQVTQMGQEVILRCVPISNHLYFYWYRQILGQKVEFLVSFYNNEISEKSEIFDDQFSVERPDGSNFTLKIRSTKLEDSAMYFCASSEGRNGETQYFGPGTRLLVL.

The chain carries TRBV7-3 and TRBJ2-5; tentative D call: TRBD2 (5 bases). V lost 2 bases and J 5 bases, leaving 9 bases between the germline ends. CDR3 size: 13 residues. Germline CDR1 SGHTA, CDR2 FQGTGA. The CDR3 here is CASSLLGGETQYF. The CDR3 nucleotides read TGTGCCAGCAGCTTACTCGGCGGGGAGACCCAGTACTTC. Supplemented by reference TRBV7-3 and TRBJ2-5, the full variable domain reads GAGVSQTPSNKVTEKGKYVELRCDPISGHTALYWYRQSLGQGPEFLIYFQGTGAADDSGLPNDRFFAVRPEGSVSTLKIQRTERGDSAVYLCASSLLGGETQYFGPGTRLLVL.

The genes are TRBV5-1 and TRBJ2-1, with TRBD1 matching over 9 bases. The CDR3 is made up of 14 amino acids. Germline V CDR1 and CDR2: SGHRS, YFSETQ. V was pared by 5 bases and J by 5 bases, with 5 bases of the junction left unmatched. Here the CDR3 reads CASSYGTGNNEQFF. In DNA, the CDR3 is TGCGCCAGCAGTTACGGGACAGGGAACAATGAGCAGTTCTTC.

This clone was recorded only once. The chain couples TRBV7-9 to TRBJ1-2; TRBD1 matches at 7 bases. The V and J ends lost 4 bases and 8 bases, in that order; junction bases with no gene match: 7. CDR1 is SEHNR and CDR2 is FQNEAQ in the germline V gene (reference sequence). The CDR3 spans 13 residues. The CDR3 bases are TGTGCCAGCAGCTCAGACAGGGTGCGCGGCTACACCTTC. This sequence encodes CASSSDRVRGYTF.

CDR3 region: CASSPGGTETDTQYF. DNA of the CDR3: TGTGCCAGCAGCCCAGGGGGGACAGAGACAGATACGCAGTATTTT. The V gene is TRBV7-2, the J gene TRBJ2-3; maybe TRBD1 (7 bases). From germline, CDR1 is SGHTA and CDR2 FQGNSA. V was pared by 5 bases and J by 3 bases, with 15 bases between. This CDR3 is built from 15 residues.

This clone has more than one count but fewer than ten. This rearrangement joins TRBV4-2 to TRBJ1-4, with D possibly TRBD1 on 6 matching bases. V lost 4 bases, J lost 5 bases, and 20 bases lay in between. CDR1 and CDR2 from the germline V gene are LGHNA and YNFKEQ. This CDR3 spans 17 amino acids. In nucleotides, the CDR3 is TGTGCCAGCAGCCTTGGGGGGCAGACCCTCGTCAATGAAAAACTGTTTTTT. Its protein product is CASSLGGQTLVNEKLFF.

This rearrangement joins TRBV5-1 to TRBJ1-5; D is possibly TRBD1 (5 bases). Trimming removed 2 bases from V and 6 bases from J, with 12 bases in between. Germline CDR1 is SGHRS and CDR2 is YFSETQ. The CDR3 runs 14 residues. The DNA for the CDR3 is TGCGCCAGCAGCTTAGGCCAGGGCGTTCAGCCCCAGCATTTT. It specifies CASSLGQGVQPQHF.

The chain couples TRBV5-4 to TRBJ2-7; D is perhaps TRBD2 (6 bases). The V gene lost 4 bases and the J gene lost 2 bases, with 13 bases spanning the gap. The CDR3 has 14 residues. Per germline, CDR1 SGHNT and CDR2 YYREEE (reference sequence). CDR3 amino acids: CASSPETRTYEQYF. DNA for the CDR3: TGTGCCAGCAGCCCAGAGACTAGGACCTACGAGCAGTACTTC.

In this sample, this clone turned up once. V is TRBV5-6 and J is TRBJ2-7, with D possibly being TRBD1 (5 bases). Germline CDR1 and CDR2: SGHDT and YYEEEE. The V end lost 3 bases, the J end lost 6 bases, and 13 bases lay between the germline ends. The CDR3 spans 13 residues. The CDR3: CASSWGRVGEQYF. CDR3 in DNA: TGTGCCAGCAGCTGGGGCCGGGTAGGCGAGCAGTACTTC.

This clone was seen a handful of times. The chain carries TRBV7-9 and TRBJ2-1; D is undetermined. Germline values: CDR1 SEHNR, CDR2 FQNEAQ (reference sequence). This CDR3 has 12 amino acids. Trimming shortened V by 4 bases and J by 10 bases, and 11 bases separated the two germline ends. The CDR3 region is CASSSNYGEQFF. The CDR3 DNA follows: TGTGCCAGCAGCTCAAACTACGGAGAGCAGTTCTTC. The complete variable domain, with remaining parts taken from reference TRBV7-9 and TRBJ2-1, reads DTGVSQNPRHKITKRGQNVTFRCDPISEHNRLYWYRQTLGQGPEFLTYFQNEAQLEKSRLLSDRFSAERPKGSFSTLEIQRTEQGDSAMYLCASSSNYGEQFFGPGTRLTVL.